This TCR beta chain was profiled in a study of T-cell reconstitution after alpha-beta-depleted transplantation in children. Notes on the study in general: Several hundred expanded graft clones reportedly were the source of alpha-beta T cells about two months after transplant. One year post-transplant, T-cell counts and diversity were largely derived from T cells produced anew. Surviving recipient T cells and thymic progenitors underlay high day-60 TCRbeta diversity in some patients.

Library preparation (for TCRbeta) was performed with unique molecular identifiers. Via MiXCR, TCRdb re-called the PCR reads, giving one row per CDR3 protein. The table shows more than 400,000 distinct CDR3 sequences, with roughly 10% occurring only once. About this clonotype: What it recognizes is unknown.

Here the sequenced sample was PBMCs, mostly from graft donor cells, taken 180 days after TCRalphabeta/CD19-depleted stem cell transplant. The receptor was derived from a female patient aged 2-15 years who had a stem cell transplant for aplastic anemia, so the T cells may come from the graft donor.

This CDR3 reads CASSLTSGTGSDSPLHF. The DNA of the CDR3 is TGTGCCAGCAGCTTAACGTCCGGGACAGGGAGTGATTCACCCCTCCACTTT. The chain employs TRBV7-3 and TRBJ1-6, with 9 positions matching TRBD1. Germline values: CDR1 SGHTA, CDR2 FQGTGA. CDR3 length equals 17 residues. V lost 0 bases and J lost 8; bases outside the gene matches: 8.